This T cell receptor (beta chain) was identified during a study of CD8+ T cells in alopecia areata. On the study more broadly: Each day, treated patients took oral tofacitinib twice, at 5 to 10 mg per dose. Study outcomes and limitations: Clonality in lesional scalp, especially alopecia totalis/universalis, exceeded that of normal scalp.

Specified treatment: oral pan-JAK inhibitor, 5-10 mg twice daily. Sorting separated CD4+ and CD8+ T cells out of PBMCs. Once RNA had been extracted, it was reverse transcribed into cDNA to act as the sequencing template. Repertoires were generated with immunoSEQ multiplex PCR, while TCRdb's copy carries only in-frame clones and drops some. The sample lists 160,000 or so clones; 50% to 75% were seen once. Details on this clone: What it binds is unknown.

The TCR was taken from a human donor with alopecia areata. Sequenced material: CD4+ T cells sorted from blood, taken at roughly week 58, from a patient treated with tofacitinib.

The CDR3 protein is CASSVLRGEQFF. The CDR3 bases are TGTGCCAGCAGCGTCCTCAGGGGTGAGCAGTTCTTC. The V gene is TRBV9, the J gene TRBJ2-1, with D possibly TRBD1 on 6 matching bases. Between the trimmed V and J ends, which lost 2 bases and 9 bases, there was a span of 9 bases. The CDR3 is made up of 12 amino acids. Germline V gene data show CDR1 as SGDLS and CDR2 as YYNGEE.